This T cell receptor (beta chain) was identified in a study of siplizumab effects on memory and regulatory T cells. Findings and caveats of the study: Only a minor fraction of alloreactive clones mapped to unstimulated subsets. Naive T cells were seen as more diverse than memory cells and as major alloresponse contributors.

This CDR3 comprises 15 residues. V lost 6 bases, J lost 4 bases, and 7 bases stayed unmatched. Germline lookup yields CDR1 SGHNT and CDR2 YENEEA. Clones were read by immunoSEQ multiplex PCR, and TCRdb kept only the in-frame ones, dropping some. This sample has over 60,000 clones, with more than 80% found just once. About this clone: Its antigen is as yet unknown.

V and J are TRBV11-3 and TRBJ2-2; TRBD1 matches 8 bases. Input material: CD8+ T cells sorted from blood. The receptor was isolated from a human donor in good health. The CDR3 loop is CASSPTGEFTGELFF. CDR3 sequence (DNA): TGTGCCAGCAGTCCGACAGGGGAGTTCACCGGGGAGCTGTTTTTT.